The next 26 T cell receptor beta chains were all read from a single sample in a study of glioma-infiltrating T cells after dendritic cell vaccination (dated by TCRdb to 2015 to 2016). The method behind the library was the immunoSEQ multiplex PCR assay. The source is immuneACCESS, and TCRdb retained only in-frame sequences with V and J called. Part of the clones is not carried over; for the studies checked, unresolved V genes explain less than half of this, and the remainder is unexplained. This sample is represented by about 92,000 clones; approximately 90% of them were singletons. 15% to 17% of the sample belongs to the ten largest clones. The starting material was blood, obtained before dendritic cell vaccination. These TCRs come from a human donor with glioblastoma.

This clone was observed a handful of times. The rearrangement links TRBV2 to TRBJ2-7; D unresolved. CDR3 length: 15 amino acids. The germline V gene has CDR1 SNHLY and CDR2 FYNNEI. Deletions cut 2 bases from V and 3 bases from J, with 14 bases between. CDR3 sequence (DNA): TGTGCCAGCAGTGAATCTTACGTCGAGAGCTACGAGCAGTACTTC. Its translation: CASSESYVESYEQYF.

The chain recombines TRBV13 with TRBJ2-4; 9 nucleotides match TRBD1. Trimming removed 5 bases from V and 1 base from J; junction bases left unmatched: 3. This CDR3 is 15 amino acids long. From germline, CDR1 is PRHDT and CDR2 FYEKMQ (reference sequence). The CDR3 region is CASSAGQGAKNIQYF. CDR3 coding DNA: TGTGCCAGCAGCGCAGGACAGGGGGCCAAAAACATTCAGTACTTC.

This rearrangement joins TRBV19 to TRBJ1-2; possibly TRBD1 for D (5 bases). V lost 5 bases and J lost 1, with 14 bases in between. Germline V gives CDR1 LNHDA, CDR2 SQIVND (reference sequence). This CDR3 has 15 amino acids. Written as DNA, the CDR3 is TGTGCCAGTAGTCCCAAAGGGGCAGGTAACTATGGCTACACCTTC. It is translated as CASSPKGAGNYGYTF.

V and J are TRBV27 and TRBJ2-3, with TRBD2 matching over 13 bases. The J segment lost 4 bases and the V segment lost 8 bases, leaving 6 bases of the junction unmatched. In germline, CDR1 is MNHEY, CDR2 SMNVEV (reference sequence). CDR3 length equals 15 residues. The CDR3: CASGSLAGGADTQYF. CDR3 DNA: TGTGCCAGCGGATCACTAGCGGGAGGGGCAGATACGCAGTATTTT.

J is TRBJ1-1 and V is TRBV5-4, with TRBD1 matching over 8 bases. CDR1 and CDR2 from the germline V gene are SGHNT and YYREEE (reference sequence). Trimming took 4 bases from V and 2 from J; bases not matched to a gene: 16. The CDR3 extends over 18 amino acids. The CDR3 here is CASSGGTGVLLSNTEAFF. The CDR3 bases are TGTGCCAGCAGCGGAGGGACAGGTGTTCTACTCAGCAACACTGAAGCTTTCTTT.

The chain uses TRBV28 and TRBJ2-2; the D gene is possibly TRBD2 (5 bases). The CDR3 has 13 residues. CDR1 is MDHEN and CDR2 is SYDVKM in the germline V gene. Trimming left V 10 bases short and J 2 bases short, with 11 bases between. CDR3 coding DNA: TGTGCCACCCCGGAGGCTAACACCGGGGAGCTGTTTTTT. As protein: CATPEANTGELFF. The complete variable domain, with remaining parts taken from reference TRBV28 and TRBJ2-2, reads DVKVTQSSRYLVKRTGEKVFLECVQDMDHENMFWYRQDPGLGLRLIYFSYDVKMKEKGDIPEGYSVSREKKERFSLILESASTNQTSMYLCATPEANTGELFFGEGSRLTVL.

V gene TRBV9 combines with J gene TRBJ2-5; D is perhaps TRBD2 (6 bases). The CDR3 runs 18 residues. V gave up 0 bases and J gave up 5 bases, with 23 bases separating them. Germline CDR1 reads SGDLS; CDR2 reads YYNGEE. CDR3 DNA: TGTGCCAGCAGCGTAGGGGGCGGGGCCGCCACAGCGAAGGAGACCCAGTACTTC. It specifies CASSVGGGAATAKETQYF.

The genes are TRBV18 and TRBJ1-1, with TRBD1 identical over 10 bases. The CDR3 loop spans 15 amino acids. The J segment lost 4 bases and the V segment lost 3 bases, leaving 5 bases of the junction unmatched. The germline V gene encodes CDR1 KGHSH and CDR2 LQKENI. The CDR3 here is CASSPQRTGGTEAFF. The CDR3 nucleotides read TGTGCCAGCTCACCCCAACGGACAGGGGGCACTGAAGCTTTCTTT.

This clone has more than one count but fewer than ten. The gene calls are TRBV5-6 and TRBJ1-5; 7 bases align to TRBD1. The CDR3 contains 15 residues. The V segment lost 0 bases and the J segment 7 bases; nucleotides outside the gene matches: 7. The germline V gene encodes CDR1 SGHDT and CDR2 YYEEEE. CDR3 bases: TGTGCCAGCAGCTTGGGGACAGGTCCTAACCAGCCCCAGCATTTT. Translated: CASSLGTGPNQPQHF. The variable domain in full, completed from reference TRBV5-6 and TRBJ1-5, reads DAGVTQSPTHLIKTRGQQVTLRCSPKSGHDTVSWYQQALGQGPQFIFQYYEEEERQRGNFPDRFSGHQFPNYSSELNVNALLLGDSALYLCASSLGTGPNQPQHFGDGTRLSIL.

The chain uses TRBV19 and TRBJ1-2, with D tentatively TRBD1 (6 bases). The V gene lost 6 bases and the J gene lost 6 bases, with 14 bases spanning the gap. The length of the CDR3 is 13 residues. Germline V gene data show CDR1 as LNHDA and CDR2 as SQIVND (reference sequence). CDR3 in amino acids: CASSRGGHDGYTF. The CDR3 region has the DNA TGTGCCAGTAGCCGCGGGGGACATGATGGCTACACCTTC.

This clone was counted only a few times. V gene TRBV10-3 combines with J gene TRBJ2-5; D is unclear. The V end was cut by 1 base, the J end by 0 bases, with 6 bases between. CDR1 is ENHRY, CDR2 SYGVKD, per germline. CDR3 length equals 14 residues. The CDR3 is CAISEWQDQETQYF. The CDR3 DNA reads TGTGCCATCAGTGAGTGGCAGGACCAAGAGACCCAGTACTTC.

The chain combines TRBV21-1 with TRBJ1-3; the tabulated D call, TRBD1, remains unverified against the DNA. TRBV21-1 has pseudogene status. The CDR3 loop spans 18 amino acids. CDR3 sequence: CASSVRTGRFYSGNTIYF. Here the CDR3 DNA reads TGTGCCAGCAGCGTTCGGACAGGGCGATTCTACTCTGGAAACACCATATATTTT.

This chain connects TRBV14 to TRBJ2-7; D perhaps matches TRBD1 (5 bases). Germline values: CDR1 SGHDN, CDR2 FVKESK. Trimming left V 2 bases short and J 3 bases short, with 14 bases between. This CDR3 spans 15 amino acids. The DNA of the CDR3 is TGTGCCAGCAGCCAACGCAACAGGACGCGCTACGAGCAGTACTTC. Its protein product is CASSQRNRTRYEQYF.

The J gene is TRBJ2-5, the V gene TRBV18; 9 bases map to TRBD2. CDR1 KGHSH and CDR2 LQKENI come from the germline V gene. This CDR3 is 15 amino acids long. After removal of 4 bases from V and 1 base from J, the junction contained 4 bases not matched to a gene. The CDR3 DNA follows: TGTGCCAGCTCACGTAGCGGGAGCGGCCAAGAGACCCAGTACTTC. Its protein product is CASSRSGSGQETQYF.

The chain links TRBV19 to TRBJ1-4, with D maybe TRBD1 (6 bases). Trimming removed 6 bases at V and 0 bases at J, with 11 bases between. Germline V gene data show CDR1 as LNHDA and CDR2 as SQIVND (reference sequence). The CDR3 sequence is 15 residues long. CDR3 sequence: CASRPQGSTNEKLFF. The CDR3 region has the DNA TGTGCCAGTAGGCCCCAGGGGTCAACTAATGAAAAACTGTTTTTT.

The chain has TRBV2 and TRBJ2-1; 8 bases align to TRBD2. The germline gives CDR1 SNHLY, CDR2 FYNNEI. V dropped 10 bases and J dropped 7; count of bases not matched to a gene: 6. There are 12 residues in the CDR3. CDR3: CATWTSYNEQFF. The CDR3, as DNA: TGTGCCACCTGGACTAGCTATAATGAGCAGTTCTTC.

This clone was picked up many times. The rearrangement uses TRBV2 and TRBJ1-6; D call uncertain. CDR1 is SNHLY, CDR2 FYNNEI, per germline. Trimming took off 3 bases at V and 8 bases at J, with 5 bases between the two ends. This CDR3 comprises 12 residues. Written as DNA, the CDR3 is TGTGCCAGCAGTGACAATTATTCACCCCTCCACTTT. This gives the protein CASSDNYSPLHF.

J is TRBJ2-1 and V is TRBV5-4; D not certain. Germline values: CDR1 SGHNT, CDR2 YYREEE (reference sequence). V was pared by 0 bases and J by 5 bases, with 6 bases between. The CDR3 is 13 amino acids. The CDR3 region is CASSLAPNNEQFF. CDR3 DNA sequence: TGTGCCAGCAGCTTGGCCCCCAACAATGAGCAGTTCTTC.

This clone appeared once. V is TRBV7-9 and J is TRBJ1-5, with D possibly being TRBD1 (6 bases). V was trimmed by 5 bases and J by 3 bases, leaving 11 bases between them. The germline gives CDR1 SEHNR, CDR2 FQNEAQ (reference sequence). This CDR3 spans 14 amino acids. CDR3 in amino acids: CASSPDSFNQPQHF. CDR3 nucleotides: TGTGCCAGCAGCCCGGACAGCTTCAATCAGCCCCAGCATTTT.

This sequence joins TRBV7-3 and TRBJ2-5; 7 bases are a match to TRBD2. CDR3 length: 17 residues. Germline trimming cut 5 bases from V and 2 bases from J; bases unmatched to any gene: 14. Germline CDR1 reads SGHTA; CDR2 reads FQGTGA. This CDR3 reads CASSPRDYRERQETQYF. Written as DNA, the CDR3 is TGTGCCAGCAGCCCCCGGGACTACCGGGAGAGGCAAGAGACCCAGTACTTC.

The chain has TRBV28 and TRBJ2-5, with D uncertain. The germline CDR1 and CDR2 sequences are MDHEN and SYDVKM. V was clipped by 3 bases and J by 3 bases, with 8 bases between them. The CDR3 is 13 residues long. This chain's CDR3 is CASSFRLKETQYF. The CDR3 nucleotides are TGTGCCAGCAGTTTTCGACTGAAAGAGACCCAGTACTTC. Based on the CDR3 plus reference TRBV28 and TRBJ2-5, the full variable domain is DVKVTQSSRYLVKRTGEKVFLECVQDMDHENMFWYRQDPGLGLRLIYFSYDVKMKEKGDIPEGYSVSREKKERFSLILESASTNQTSMYLCASSFRLKETQYFGPGTRLLVL.

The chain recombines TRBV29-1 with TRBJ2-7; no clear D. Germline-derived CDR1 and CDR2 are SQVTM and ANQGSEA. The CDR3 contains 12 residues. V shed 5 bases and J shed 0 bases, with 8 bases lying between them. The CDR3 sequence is CSVFGHSYEQYF. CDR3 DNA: TGCAGCGTTTTTGGGCACTCCTACGAGCAGTACTTC.

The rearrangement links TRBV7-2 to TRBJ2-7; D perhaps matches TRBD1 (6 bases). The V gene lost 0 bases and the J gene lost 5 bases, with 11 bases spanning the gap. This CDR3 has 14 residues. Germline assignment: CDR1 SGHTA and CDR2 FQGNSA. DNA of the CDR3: TGTGCCAGCAGCTTAGCCCAGGGGCGGCACGAGCAGTACTTC. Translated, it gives CASSLAQGRHEQYF.

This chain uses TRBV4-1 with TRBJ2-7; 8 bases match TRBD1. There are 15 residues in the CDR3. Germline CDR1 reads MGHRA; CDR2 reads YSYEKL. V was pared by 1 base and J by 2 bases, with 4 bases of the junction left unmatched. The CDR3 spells CASSQGTGGTYEQYF. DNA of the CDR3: TGCGCCAGCAGCCAAGGTACAGGGGGAACCTACGAGCAGTACTTC.

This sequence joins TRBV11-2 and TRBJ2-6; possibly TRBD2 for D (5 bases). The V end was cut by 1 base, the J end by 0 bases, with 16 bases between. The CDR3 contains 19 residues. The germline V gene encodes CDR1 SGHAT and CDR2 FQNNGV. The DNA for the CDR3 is TGTGCCAGCAGCTTAGCCCGGGAACGGGCGGGCTCTGGGGCCAACGTCCTGACTTTC. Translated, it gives CASSLARERAGSGANVLTF.

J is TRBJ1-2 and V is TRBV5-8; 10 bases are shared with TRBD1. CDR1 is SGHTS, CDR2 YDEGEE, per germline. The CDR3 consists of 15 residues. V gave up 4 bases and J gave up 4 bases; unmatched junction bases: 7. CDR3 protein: CASSLWTGGVYGYTF. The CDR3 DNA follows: TGTGCCAGCAGCCTTTGGACAGGGGGGGTCTATGGCTACACCTTC.